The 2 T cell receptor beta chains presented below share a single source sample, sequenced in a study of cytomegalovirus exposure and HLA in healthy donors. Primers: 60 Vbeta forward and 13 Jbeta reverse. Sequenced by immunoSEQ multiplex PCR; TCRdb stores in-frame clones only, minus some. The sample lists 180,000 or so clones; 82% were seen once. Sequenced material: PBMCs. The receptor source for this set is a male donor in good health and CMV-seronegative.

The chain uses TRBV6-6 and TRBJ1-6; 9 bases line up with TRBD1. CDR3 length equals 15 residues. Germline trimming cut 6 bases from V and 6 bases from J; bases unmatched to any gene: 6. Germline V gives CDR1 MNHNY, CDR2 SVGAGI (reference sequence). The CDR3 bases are TGTGCCAGCAGCCCAGACAGGGGGGTTAATTCACCCCTCCACTTT. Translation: CASSPDRGVNSPLHF.

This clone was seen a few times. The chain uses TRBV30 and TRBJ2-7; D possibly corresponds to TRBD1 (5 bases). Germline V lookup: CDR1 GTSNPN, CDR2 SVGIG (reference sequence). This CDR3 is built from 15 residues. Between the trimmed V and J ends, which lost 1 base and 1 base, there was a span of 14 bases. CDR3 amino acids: CAWSAWPTVSYEQYF. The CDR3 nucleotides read TGTGCCTGGAGTGCTTGGCCGACAGTGTCCTACGAGCAGTACTTC.